A selection of T cell receptor beta chains follows, all from one sample in a study of cytomegalovirus exposure and HLA in healthy donors. Clones were sequenced by immunoSEQ multiplex PCR, and TCRdb holds only the in-frame ones, with some missing. This sample has about 140,000 clones, with about 78% found just once. The material sequenced was PBMCs. The receptor set was obtained from a man aged 18 to 29 in good health and CMV-seronegative. Both conserved end residues are trimmed from each CDR3. Fields, in order: clone size, V gene, CDR3 protein. Not every row has a clone size; where given, it reads once, few, many or a size class.

>NA|TRBV30
AWSVGVRDYGYT
>once|TRBV9
ASSVEGQGSSYEQY
>NA|TRBV19
ASSTGRGRAYEQY
>NA|TRBV6-5
ASSYGSTGVTYEQY
>NA|TRBV5-1
ASSLAGLTDVKAF
>NA|TRBV19
ASKASGGGELF
>NA|TRBV29-1
SVEGLAGTYEQY
>NA|TRBV5-4
ASSLGGTGNEQY
>NA|TRBV9
ASSPREITNTQY
>NA|TRBV29-1
SVVDRAGLGEAF
>NA|TRBV9
ASSVWPGGGGELF
>NA|TRBV2
ASSGTGSTYNEQF
>once|TRBV18
ASSREVAGLNEKLF
>few|TRBV5-5
ASSLSTEWRAF
>NA|TRBV6-6
ASSYSTGDYEQY
>NA|TRBV7-9
ASSLFAGIHEQY
>NA|TRBV19
ASRGQGGEKLF
>few|TRBV5-1
ASSEGTSGYNEQF
>once|TRBV5-1
ASSSRQGGSTDTQY
>NA|TRBV11-3
ASSLGQGSSYEQY
>NA|TRBV7-2
ASSLVPGQGYGYT
>NA|TRBV6-5
ASSLGQHSGANVLT
>NA|TRBV28
ASSLSTEAF
>NA|TRBV6-1
ASSEFYPPTGGASNTEAF